The sequence of this T cell receptor (beta chain) was determined in a study of T cell repertoires in cytomegalovirus infection. Study-level points and caveats: What dominated the ex vivo response were HLA-C-restricted CMV-specific TCR beta clonotypes. Using cumulative public TCR beta family frequency, the authors identified those who carried CMV together with the relevant HLA.

This clonotype was observed a single time. Its specificity is not known. Just one base apart from a much larger clone, this may be a read error. Each CDR3 protein gets one entry after TCRdb re-called the reads with MiXCR. The profile covers about 180,000 distinct CDR3 sequences, with about 18% appearing a single time and approximately 26% taken by the ten largest. The TCR originated in a human donor in good health (CMV status not recorded). Some clones in this sample may be carry-over from other donors' samples. The sequenced sample consisted of CD8+ T cells from PBMCs.

CDR3 DNA sequence: TGTGCCAGCAGCCGGCTCTCTCGGGGTAACACAGATACGCAGTATTTT. This translates into CASSRLSRGNTDTQYF. This chain connects TRBV28 to TRBJ2-3; D may be TRBD2 (5 bases). The germline CDR1 and CDR2 sequences are MDHEN and SYDVKM. With 6 bases removed from V and 2 bases from J, the gap between germline ends came to 18 bases. The CDR3 sequence is 16 residues long.